Shown below are 27 T cell receptor beta chains from a single sample sequenced in a study of human T cells and chemical hapten exposure. TCRdb itself ran the RACE reads through MiXCR, one entry per CDR3 protein. In the table there are about 70,000 distinct CDR3 sequences, around 9.9% of which are singletons. The time point was: pre-sensitization, week 0. Treatment denoted: therapeutic diphenylcyclopropenone sensitization with weekly scalp DPC. The source material was whole blood, sampled in connection with sensitization to the hapten diphenylcyclopropenone (DPC). These receptors were taken from a woman in her forties or fifties with alopecia areata. Some clones in this sample may be carry-over from other donors' samples.

This clonotype was detected ten times or more. V usage is TRBV18 and J usage is TRBJ1-2; the D gene is possibly TRBD1 (5 bases). The CDR3 is 14 amino acids. The germline V gene encodes CDR1 KGHSH and CDR2 LQKENI. The germline V and J ends were trimmed by 3 bases and 4 bases, with 12 bases remaining between them. CDR3 in DNA: TGTGCCAGCTCACCCTCCGGGACGGGCTATGGCTACACCTTC. Translating it yields CASSPSGTGYGYTF.

The V and J genes are TRBV18 and TRBJ2-7, with TRBD1 matching over 8 bases. V shed 4 bases and J 2 bases; nucleotides not matched to a gene: 7. CDR1 KGHSH and CDR2 LQKENI come from the germline V gene. The CDR3 covers 15 residues. Here the CDR3 reads CASSQGTGATYEQYF. The CDR3 region has the DNA TGTGCCAGCTCACAGGGGACAGGCGCTACCTACGAGCAGTACTTC.

V gene TRBV6-1 combines with J gene TRBJ1-2, with 7 bases that match TRBD1. Germline values: CDR1 MNHNS, CDR2 SASEGT. After removal of 11 bases from V and 1 base from J, the junction contained 4 bases not matched to a gene. There are 12 residues in the CDR3. CDR3 loop: CAGGTVNYGYTF. The CDR3 DNA reads as TGTGCCGGAGGGACAGTTAACTATGGCTACACCTTC.

This chain joins TRBV29-1 and TRBJ2-1; D unclear. The CDR3 is 12 residues long. In germline, CDR1 is SQVTM, CDR2 ANQGSEA. V was cut by 6 bases and J by 0 bases, with 6 bases left in between. The CDR3 here is CSVVFSYNEQFF. In DNA form, the CDR3 reads TGCAGCGTCGTTTTCTCCTACAATGAGCAGTTCTTC.

The chain joins TRBV7-2 to TRBJ2-3; TRBD2 matches 14 bases. Germline-derived CDR1 and CDR2 are SGHTA and FQGNSA. V lost 5 bases, J lost 4 bases, and 11 bases stayed unmatched. This CDR3 spans 18 amino acids. Here the CDR3 DNA reads TGTGCCAGCAGCATACCGGGACTAGCGGGGGCGGTCGCAGATACGCAGTATTTT. Its translation is CASSIPGLAGAVADTQYF.

The V and J genes are TRBV29-1 and TRBJ1-1; TRBD1 aligns across 11 bases. The trim removed 7 bases at V and 7 bases at J, leaving 5 bases unmatched. Per the germline V gene, CDR1 is SQVTM and CDR2 is ANQGSEA. The CDR3 is 12 amino acids. The CDR3: CSAGQGAGEAFF. CDR3 DNA sequence: TGCAGCGCCGGACAGGGGGCCGGTGAAGCTTTCTTT.

This clonotype was seen a few times. J is TRBJ2-7 and V is TRBV20-1; D is ambiguous. CDR1 DFQATT and CDR2 SNEGSKA come from the germline V gene (reference sequence). The ends were cut back, 3 bases at V and 0 bases at J, with 9 bases in the middle. This CDR3 comprises 13 residues. DNA for the CDR3: TGCAGTGCTAGTGGCCGGACCTCCTACGAGCAGTACTTC. This codes for CSASGRTSYEQYF.

This clonotype appeared many times. The chain recombines TRBV7-9 with TRBJ2-1; maybe TRBD2 (6 bases). With 5 bases removed from V and 0 bases from J, the gap between germline ends came to 20 bases. Germline V lookup: CDR1 SEHNR, CDR2 FQNEAQ (reference sequence). The CDR3 totals 18 residues. CDR3 bases: TGTGCCAGCAGCAACCGGGACTCCCTCCCCAGCTCCTACAATGAGCAGTTCTTC. Translation gives CASSNRDSLPSSYNEQFF.

This clonotype was observed a few times. The chain combines TRBV18 with TRBJ2-7; D is uncertain. Germline V gene lookup returns CDR1 KGHSH and CDR2 LQKENI. CDR3 length: 13 residues. The V gene lost 2 bases and the J gene lost 1 base, with 6 bases spanning the gap. The CDR3 DNA reads TGTGCCAGCTCACCAGTCAAGTCCTACGAGCAGTACTTC. Amino acids: CASSPVKSYEQYF.

This clonotype was detected a few times. The V and J genes are TRBV6-1 and TRBJ2-1; 7 bases match TRBD2. Germline CDR1 MNHNS, CDR2 SASEGT. The CDR3 sequence is 13 residues long. With 6 bases clipped from V and 6 bases from J, the junction kept 5 bases outside the gene matches. The CDR3 sequence is CASSGRSGNEQFF. The CDR3 DNA sequence: TGTGCCAGCAGCGGGAGGAGCGGCAATGAGCAGTTCTTC.

This clonotype has just a few counts. The chain links TRBV7-3 to TRBJ2-3; the D call may be TRBD1 or TRBD2 (5 bases each). CDR1 is SGHTA and CDR2 is FQGTGA in the germline V gene. V shed 6 bases and J shed 2 bases, with 18 bases lying between them. This CDR3 has 16 residues. The CDR3 region is CASSRRGGRVTDTQYF. Written as DNA, the CDR3 is TGTGCCAGCAGTCGTAGGGGTGGGCGGGTCACAGATACGCAGTATTTT.

This clonotype was recorded at least ten times. This chain connects TRBV20-1 to TRBJ2-3, with TRBD2 identical over 13 bases. Looked up from germline, CDR1 is DFQATT and CDR2 is SNEGSKA (reference sequence). The trim removed 6 bases at V and 3 bases at J, leaving 9 bases unmatched. The CDR3 has 16 residues. The CDR3 sequence: CSATGLAGVLTDTQYF. The CDR3, as DNA: TGCAGTGCCACCGGACTAGCGGGAGTGTTAACAGATACGCAGTATTTT.

This clonotype was found a few times. The V and J genes are TRBV18 and TRBJ2-7; D is perhaps TRBD1 (6 bases). V lost 5 bases and J 2 bases, leaving 13 bases between the germline ends. The germline V gene has CDR1 KGHSH and CDR2 LQKENI. The CDR3 contains 14 residues. The CDR3, as DNA: TGTGCCAGCTCAGCCGGGACACCTGCCTACGAGCAGTACTTC. Translated: CASSAGTPAYEQYF.

About this clonotype itself: This may come from a read error, since a much larger clone is one base off. The gene calls are TRBV29-1 and TRBJ2-2; D gene ambiguous. The germline V gene has CDR1 SQVTM and CDR2 ANQGSEA. There are 11 residues in the CDR3. Trimming pared 5 bases from V and 3 bases from J, leaving 4 bases between. The CDR3 region is CSVTDTGELFF. The CDR3 DNA reads as TGCAGCGTTACGGACACCGGGGAGCTGTTTTTT.

The rearrangement links TRBV7-2 to TRBJ2-5, with TRBD2 matching 13 bases. Germline trimming cut 3 bases from V and 7 bases from J; bases unmatched to any gene: 5. This CDR3 has 15 residues. The germline gives CDR1 SGHTA, CDR2 FQGNSA. CDR3 loop: CASSFTSGGAPTQYF. For the CDR3, the DNA is TGTGCCAGCAGCTTTACTAGCGGGGGGGCCCCGACCCAGTACTTC.

Only a few counts were recorded for this clonotype. The chain combines TRBV2 with TRBJ2-3; D tentatively reads TRBD1 or TRBD2 (6 bases each). Germline V gene lookup returns CDR1 SNHLY and CDR2 FYNNEI. The CDR3 is 13 amino acids. The V end was cut by 4 bases, the J end by 4 bases, with 9 bases between. The CDR3 sequence: CASSVRGADTQYF. The CDR3 DNA reads as TGTGCCAGCAGTGTAAGGGGGGCAGATACGCAGTATTTT.

V and J are TRBV6-1 and TRBJ1-4; 7 nucleotides align to TRBD1. The CDR3 is 13 amino acids. The germline gives CDR1 MNHNS, CDR2 SASEGT. The V gene end was trimmed by 9 bases and the J gene end by 8 bases; junction bases not matched to a gene: 9. CDR3 loop: CASRQGSYEKLFF. The CDR3, as DNA: TGTGCCAGTCGACAGGGTTCGTACGAAAAACTGTTTTTT.

A few counts support this clonotype. The DNA of the CDR3 is TGTGCCAGCAGTTTAGCAGGGACTCAGCCCCAGCATTTT. Its protein is CASSLAGTQPQHF. The chain combines TRBV27 with TRBJ1-5, with D possibly being TRBD1 (5 bases). V was shortened by 2 bases and J by 6 bases, with 8 bases between the two germline ends. This CDR3 region has 13 residues. In germline, CDR1 is MNHEY, CDR2 SMNVEV (reference sequence).

The CDR3: CASSQPGTDTQYF. In DNA, the CDR3 is TGTGCCAGCAGCCAGCCGGGCACAGATACGCAGTATTTT. The chain combines TRBV7-3 with TRBJ2-3, with unresolved D. Germline V gene lookup returns CDR1 SGHTA and CDR2 FQGTGA. The CDR3 is 13 residues long. The ends were cut back, 5 bases at V and 1 base at J, with 7 bases in the middle.

This clonotype was found many times. V and J are TRBV29-1 and TRBJ2-1; 8 bases match TRBD1. The CDR3 runs 15 residues. The V and J ends lost 6 bases and 2 bases, in that order; junction bases with no gene match: 9. The germline V gene encodes CDR1 SQVTM and CDR2 ANQGSEA. The CDR3 reads CSVPSNRGTYNEQFF. The CDR3 DNA reads as TGCAGCGTCCCGTCGAACAGGGGGACCTACAATGAGCAGTTCTTC.

The rearrangement joins TRBV27 to TRBJ2-7, with TRBD1 as a possible D gene (7 bases). Per the germline V gene, CDR1 is MNHEY and CDR2 is SMNVEV (reference sequence). Between the trimmed V and J ends, which lost 5 bases and 6 bases, there was a span of 14 bases. The CDR3 contains 13 residues. CDR3 DNA: TGTGCCAGCAGTCGACAGGGAGGTGGCGAGCAGTACTTC. Translated, it gives CASSRQGGGEQYF.

V gene TRBV28 combines with J gene TRBJ1-5, with a weak D call TRBD1 (6 bases). This CDR3 region has 16 residues. Between the trimmed V and J ends, which lost 11 bases and 0 bases, there was a span of 20 bases. Looked up from germline, CDR1 is MDHEN and CDR2 is SYDVKM. CDR3 DNA: TGTGCCTGCATCACGGGGGGCAGTTATAGCAATCAGCCCCAGCATTTT. It encodes CACITGGSYSNQPQHF.

This clonotype has ten or more counts. This chain links TRBV6-2 or TRBV6-3 with TRBJ2-2; D unclear. Germline V lookup: CDR1 MNHEY, CDR2 SVGEGT. V gave up 0 bases and J gave up 2 bases, with 7 bases separating them. The CDR3 sequence is 15 residues long. The CDR3 sequence: CASSYSAANTGELFF. The CDR3 DNA reads as TGTGCCAGCAGTTACTCTGCGGCCAACACCGGGGAGCTGTTTTTT.

This clonotype was seen a handful of times. CDR3 nucleotide sequence: TGTGCCAGCAGCTTAGTACATCTGAACACCGGGGAGCTGTTTTTT. Protein product: CASSLVHLNTGELFF. The genes are TRBV7-8 and TRBJ2-2; the D is unclear. The CDR3 is 15 residues long. V lost 1 base, J lost 1 base, and 7 bases lay in between. Per germline, CDR1 SGHVS and CDR2 FQNEAQ.

With respect to this clonotype: A read error is possible here, since a much larger clone lies one base away. The chain carries TRBV6-5 and TRBJ2-1; 10 bases map to TRBD1. After removal of 10 bases from V and 3 bases from J, the junction contained 12 bases not matched to a gene. CDR1 is MNHEY, CDR2 SVGAGI, per germline. The CDR3 loop spans 16 amino acids. DNA of the CDR3: TGTGCCACCAGCCGAGAAGGACAGGGGGGCTACAATGAGCAGTTCTTC. The encoded protein is CATSREGQGGYNEQFF.

This clonotype was recorded at least ten times. The V call is TRBV7-8, the J call TRBJ2-1; D remains unclear. Germline values: CDR1 SGHVS, CDR2 FQNEAQ. The CDR3 extends over 18 amino acids. Trimming removed 2 bases from V and 0 bases from J, with 17 bases in between. CDR3 amino acids: CASSLYGRGTLSYNEQFF. As DNA, the CDR3 is TGTGCCAGCAGCTTATATGGGCGCGGAACTCTCTCCTACAATGAGCAGTTCTTC.

There are many counts of this clonotype. V is TRBV5-4 and J is TRBJ2-1, with 8 nucleotides matching TRBD2. The CDR3 extends over 15 amino acids. From germline, CDR1 is SGHNT and CDR2 YYREEE (reference sequence). The ends lost 5 bases at V and 7 bases at J; junction bases unmatched: 11. CDR3 amino acids: CASRTGGPDRNEQFF. CDR3 DNA sequence: TGTGCCAGCAGAACGGGGGGGCCCGATCGAAATGAGCAGTTCTTC. Based on the CDR3 plus reference TRBV5-4 and TRBJ2-1, the full variable domain is ETGVTQSPTHLIKTRGQQVTLRCSSQSGHNTVSWYQQALGQGPQFIFQYYREEENGRGNFPPRFSGLQFPNYSSELNVNALELDDSALYLCASRTGGPDRNEQFFGPGTRLTVL.